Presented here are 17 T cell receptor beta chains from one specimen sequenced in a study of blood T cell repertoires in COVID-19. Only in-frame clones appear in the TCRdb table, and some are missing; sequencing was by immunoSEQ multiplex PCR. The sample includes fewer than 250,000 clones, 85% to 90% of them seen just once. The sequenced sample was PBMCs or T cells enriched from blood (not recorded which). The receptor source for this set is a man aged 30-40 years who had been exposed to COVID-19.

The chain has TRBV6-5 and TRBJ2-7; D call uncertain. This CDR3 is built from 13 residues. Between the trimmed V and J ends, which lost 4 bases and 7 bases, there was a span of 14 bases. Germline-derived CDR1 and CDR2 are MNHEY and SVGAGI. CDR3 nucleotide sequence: TGTGCCAGCAGTTTTGAACCGCTACGGGAGCAGTACTTC. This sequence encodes CASSFEPLREQYF.

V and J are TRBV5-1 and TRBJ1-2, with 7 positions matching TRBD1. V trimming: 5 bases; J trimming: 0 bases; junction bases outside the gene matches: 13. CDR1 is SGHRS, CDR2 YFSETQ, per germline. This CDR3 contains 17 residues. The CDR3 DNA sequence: TGCGCCAGCAGACCGCCGGGACAGACGATTACTAACTATGGCTACACCTTC. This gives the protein CASRPPGQTITNYGYTF.

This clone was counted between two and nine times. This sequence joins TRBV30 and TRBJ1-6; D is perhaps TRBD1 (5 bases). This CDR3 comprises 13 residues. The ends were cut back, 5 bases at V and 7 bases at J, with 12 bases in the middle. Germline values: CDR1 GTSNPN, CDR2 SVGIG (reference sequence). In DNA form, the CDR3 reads TGTGCCTGGGGGACTTTGGAGAATTCACCCCTCCACTTT. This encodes CAWGTLENSPLHF.

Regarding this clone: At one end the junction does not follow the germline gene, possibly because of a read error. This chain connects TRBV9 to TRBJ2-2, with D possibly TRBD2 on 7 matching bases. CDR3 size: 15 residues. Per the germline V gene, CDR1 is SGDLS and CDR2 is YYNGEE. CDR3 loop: CASNVGGVNTGELFF. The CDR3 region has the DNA TGTGCCAGCAACGTAGGGGGGGTGAACACCGGGGAGCTGTTTTTT.

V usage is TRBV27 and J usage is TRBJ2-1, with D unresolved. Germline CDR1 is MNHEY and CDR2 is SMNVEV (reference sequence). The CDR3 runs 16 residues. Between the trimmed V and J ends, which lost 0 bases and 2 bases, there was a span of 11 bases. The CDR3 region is CASSLSPPGTYNEQFF. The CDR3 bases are TGTGCCAGCAGTTTATCGCCTCCAGGTACCTACAATGAGCAGTTCTTC.

CDR3 nucleotides: TGTGCCAGCAGCTCTGATGTCGGCGGGGGGCCGCTCGGGCTCGGGACCCAGTACTTC. Translating it yields CASSSDVGGGPLGLGTQYF. The chain employs TRBV5-4 and TRBJ2-5; 8 nucleotides match TRBD2. The CDR3 runs to 19 residues. Germline V gene sequence: CDR1 SGHNT, CDR2 YYREEE (reference sequence). Trimming cost V 3 bases and J 7 bases; bases outside gene matches: 23.

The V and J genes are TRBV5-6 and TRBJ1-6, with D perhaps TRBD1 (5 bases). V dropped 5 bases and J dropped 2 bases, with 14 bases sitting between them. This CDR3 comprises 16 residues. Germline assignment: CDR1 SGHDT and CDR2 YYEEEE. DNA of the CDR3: TGTGCCAGCAGTCGCCAGGGAGGGACCTATAATTCACCCCTCCACTTT. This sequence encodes CASSRQGGTYNSPLHF.

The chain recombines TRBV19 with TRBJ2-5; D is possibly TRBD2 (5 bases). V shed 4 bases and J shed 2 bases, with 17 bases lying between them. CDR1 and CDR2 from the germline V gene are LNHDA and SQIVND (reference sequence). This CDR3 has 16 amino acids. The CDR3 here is CASSRGPEGSQETQYF. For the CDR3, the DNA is TGTGCCAGTAGTAGAGGGCCCGAGGGAAGTCAAGAGACCCAGTACTTC.

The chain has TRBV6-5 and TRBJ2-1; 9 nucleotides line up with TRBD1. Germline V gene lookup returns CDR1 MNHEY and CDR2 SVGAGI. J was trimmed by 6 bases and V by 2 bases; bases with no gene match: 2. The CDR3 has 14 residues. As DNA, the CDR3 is TGTGCCAGCAGTTACGAGGGACAGGGCAATGAGCAGTTCTTC. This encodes CASSYEGQGNEQFF.

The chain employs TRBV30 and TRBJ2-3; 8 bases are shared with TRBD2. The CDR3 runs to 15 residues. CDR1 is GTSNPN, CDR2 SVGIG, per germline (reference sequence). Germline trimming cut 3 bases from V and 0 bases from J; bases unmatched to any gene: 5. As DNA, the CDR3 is TGTGCCTGGAGAATCGGGGGGGAGAGCACAGATACGCAGTATTTT. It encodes CAWRIGGESTDTQYF.

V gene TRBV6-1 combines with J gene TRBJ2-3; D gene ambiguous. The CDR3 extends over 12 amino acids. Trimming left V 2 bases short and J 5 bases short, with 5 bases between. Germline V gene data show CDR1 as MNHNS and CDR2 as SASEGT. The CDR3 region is CASSESGDTQYF. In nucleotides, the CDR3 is TGTGCCAGCAGTGAATCGGGAGATACGCAGTATTTT.

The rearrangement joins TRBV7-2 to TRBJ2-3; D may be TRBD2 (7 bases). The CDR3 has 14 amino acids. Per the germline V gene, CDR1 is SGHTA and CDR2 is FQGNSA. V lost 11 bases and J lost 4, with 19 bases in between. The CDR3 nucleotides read TGTGCCTCGGGGGGCGCTGGGGTGGCAGATACGCAGTATTTT. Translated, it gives CASGGAGVADTQYF.

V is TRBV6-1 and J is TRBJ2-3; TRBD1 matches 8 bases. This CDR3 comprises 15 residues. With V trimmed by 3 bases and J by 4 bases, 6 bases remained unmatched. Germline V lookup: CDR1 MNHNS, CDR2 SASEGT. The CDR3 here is CASSEWQGAPDTQYF. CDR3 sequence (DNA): TGTGCCAGCAGTGAGTGGCAGGGGGCACCAGATACGCAGTATTTT.

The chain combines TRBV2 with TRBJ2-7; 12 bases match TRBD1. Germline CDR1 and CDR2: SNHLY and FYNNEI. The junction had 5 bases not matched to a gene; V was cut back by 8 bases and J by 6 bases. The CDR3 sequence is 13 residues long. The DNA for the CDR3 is TGTGCCAGCCGGGACAGGGGGCTCCCCGAGCAGTACTTC. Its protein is CASRDRGLPEQYF.

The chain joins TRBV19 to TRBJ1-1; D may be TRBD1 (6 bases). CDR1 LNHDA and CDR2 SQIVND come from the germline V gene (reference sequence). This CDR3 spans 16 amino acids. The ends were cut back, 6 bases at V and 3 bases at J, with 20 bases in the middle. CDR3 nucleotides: TGTGCCAGTAGAGATATCATCGGACAGAGGCACACTGAAGCTTTCTTT. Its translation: CASRDIIGQRHTEAFF. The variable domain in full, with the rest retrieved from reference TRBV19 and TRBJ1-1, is DGGITQSPKYLFRKEGQNVTLSCEQNLNHDAMYWYRQDPGQGLRLIYYSQIVNDFQKGDIAEGYSVSREKKESFPLTVTSAQKNPTAFYLCASRDIIGQRHTEAFFGQGTRLTVV.

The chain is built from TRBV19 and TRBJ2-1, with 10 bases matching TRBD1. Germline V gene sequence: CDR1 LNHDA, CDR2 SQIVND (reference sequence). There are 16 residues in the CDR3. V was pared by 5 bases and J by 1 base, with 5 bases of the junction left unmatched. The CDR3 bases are TGTGCCAGTAGTCGACAGGGGGCAAGGTCCTACAATGAGCAGTTCTTC. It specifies CASSRQGARSYNEQFF. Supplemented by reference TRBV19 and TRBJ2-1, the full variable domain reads DGGITQSPKYLFRKEGQNVTLSCEQNLNHDAMYWYRQDPGQGLRLIYYSQIVNDFQKGDIAEGYSVSREKKESFPLTVTSAQKNPTAFYLCASSRQGARSYNEQFFGPGTRLTVL.

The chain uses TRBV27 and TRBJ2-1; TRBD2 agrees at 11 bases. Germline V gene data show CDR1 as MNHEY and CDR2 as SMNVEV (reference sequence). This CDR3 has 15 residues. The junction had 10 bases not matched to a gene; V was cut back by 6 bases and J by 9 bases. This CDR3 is CASSFLTSGEGEQFF. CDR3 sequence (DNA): TGTGCCAGCAGCTTTCTGACTAGCGGGGAAGGTGAGCAGTTCTTC.